This note documents a single T cell receptor beta chain sequence. Its antigen is not known. From germline, CDR1 is PRHDT and CDR2 FYEKMQ (reference sequence). The CDR3 is made up of 14 amino acids. V shed 5 bases and J 5 bases; nucleotides not matched to a gene: 5. PCR employed 60 Vbeta and 13 Jbeta primers. This table comes from immunoSEQ multiplex PCR, and its TCRdb copy is limited to in-frame clones, with some not included. The table includes some 130,000 clones, around 70% detected once. The data were taken from a study of cytomegalovirus exposure and HLA in healthy donors. Study-wide findings and caveats: Later genetic work tied a missense DCLRE1C variant to beta-chain V and J trimming. Generally TCR sequences proved uncommon, though certain public TCRs appeared in numerous donors. Reportedly, diagnosis of cytomegalovirus status by the classifier showed high specificity and sensitivity. In all likelihood, a cluster of highly shared sequence variants was a sequencing artifact.

Material for sequencing was PBMCs. This clonotype was sampled from a woman aged 55-69 years in good health and CMV-seropositive. The chain has TRBV13 and TRBJ2-3, with 9 nucleotides matching TRBD1. CDR3: CASSLQGAEDTQYF. The CDR3 DNA reads as TGTGCCAGCAGCCTACAGGGGGCGGAAGATACGCAGTATTTT.